The TCR beta chain under discussion was sequenced for a study of T-cell memory formation after mild COVID-19. Study in general: The two donors had largely donor-specific TCR clusters.

Findings and caveats of the study: Later expanders leaned toward CD4+, whereas clones contracting from day 15 to 85 were balanced CD4/CD8.

As to this clonotype: No antigen is known for it.

One entry per CDR3 protein, called by TCRdb with MiXCR from the 5' RACE reads. The profile shows 270,000 or so distinct CDR3 sequences, roughly 18% of them singletons. The TCR was taken from a young man who had mild COVID-19 (a few samples of this study predate the infection). Cell type and time point are not known. Sequencing was carried out using PBMCs or a T cell subset sorted from them (not recorded which).

CDR3 amino acids: CASSQDQLEAFF. The CDR3 bases are TGTGCCAGCAGCCAAGATCAGCTGGAAGCTTTCTTT. The chain is built from TRBV3-1 and TRBJ1-1, with D uncertain. In germline, CDR1 is LGHDT, CDR2 YNNKEL (reference sequence). There are 12 residues in the CDR3. V dropped 0 bases and J dropped 8 bases, with 7 bases sitting between them.